This TCR beta chain is drawn from a study of vaccination and CD4 T cells after COVID-19 (dated by TCRdb to the early 2020s). Background for the entire study: SARS-CoV-2 positivity had been established in the convalescent patients by nasal swab PCR, and mild disease was recorded in about 9 of these patients and severe disease in one. Post-COVID blood samples were collected from convalescent patients a median of approximately 100 days after diagnosis, with a range of about 30 to 170 days. In over 8 COVID-19 convalescent patients and several infection-naive healthy vaccine recipients, the spike-specific CD4+ TCR repertoire before mRNA vaccination was compared with the repertoire after mRNA vaccination. As controls, cultures received a CEFX viral epitope pool (the positive control), an HIV-1 Nef peptide pool (the negative control), or no peptide at all. The convalescent cohort included six males and four females, with two Hispanic individuals, seven Caucasians, two Asians and one multiracial person. Post-vaccine blood samples were obtained a median of about 72 days after the second vaccine dose, with a range of roughly 14 to 241 days. Two doses of either the Pfizer-BioNTech BNT162b2 vaccine (n=8) or the Moderna mRNA-1273 vaccine (n=2) were administered to participants. A few convalescent patients were sampled both early after vaccination (day 14) and late after vaccination (days 161 to 241). For stimulating the cultures, overlapping spike peptide pools were used, derived from SARS-CoV-2 as well as from the common cold coronaviruses HCoV-NL63, HCoV-OC43 and HCoV-229E. Overall results and qualifications from the work: The median number of SARS-CoV-2-reactive clonotypes rose from around 22 after infection to roughly 38 after vaccination, but the change was not significant. Of the vaccine-specific clones in convalescent patients, 304 of 307, or nearly all, reacted only to SARS-CoV-2 spike and did not cross-react with common cold coronaviruses. In convalescent patients, a median around 86% of post-vaccine SARS-CoV-2-reactive clones were detected only after vaccination, and vaccine-specific priming was suggested by this finding. The study included relatively few convalescent patients and did not analyze early timepoints after natural infection.

Libraries were built with PCR. DNA from cultured CD4+ T cells was subjected to TCR sequencing with the Oncomine TCR Beta short-read assay at the Johns Hopkins FTIC core. The QIAamp micro DNA kit was used to extract genomic DNA from the cultured CD4+ T cells. The Oncomine TCR Beta libraries from cultured CD4+ T cells were pooled using unique dual indexes and then sequenced on an Illumina iSeq 100. The original methods were these. Non-productive sequences were removed, and CDR3s not starting with C, not ending with F or W, or shorter than 7 amino acids were discarded. The MANAFEST web application identified antigen-specific clonotypes by comparing peptide-stimulated wells against reference wells and other culture wells. Positive clones required FDR below 0.05, an odds ratio above 5, and productive frequency above 0.1% in at least two of three replicate wells. Cross-reactive clonotypes were defined as significantly expanded in both SARS-CoV-2 spike wells and at least one common cold coronavirus spike condition. CDR3 homology was assessed with Levenshtein distances (stringdist) and unrooted phylogenetic trees (ape) in R version 3.6.1. TCRdb trimmed public reads at Q25 via fastp, called clones via MiXCR and kept in-frame beta chains. Identical CDR3 proteins give one entry, which carries the most common genes and DNA. The V and J calls and clone size are TCRdb's, not the authors'. The sample includes about 17,000 distinct CDR3 sequences, with about 50% observed a single time. The ten largest make up around a sixth of the sample.

A note on this clonotype: The antigen it binds to is not known. Per-base qualities were not stored, and no clone one base away is much larger.

From the germline V gene (reference sequence), CDR1 is SGHNT and CDR2 is YYREEE. The junction shows trimming of 4 bases on V and 4 bases on J, plus 23 bases between the germline ends. The CDR3 measures 17 amino acids from cysteine to phenylalanine. Of all the DNA, just the CDR3 is kept, 51 bases in frame from base 1. The time point tag for this specimen amounts to: late sampling 161 to 241 days after vaccination in a few convalescent patients. The treatment or condition label, as the study defines it: 10-day PBMC culture with coronavirus spike peptide pools or control peptides (ViraFEST assay). The study used the ViraFEST assay, which expanded antigen-specific T cells with peptide pools and then identified expanded clonotypes by TCR sequencing. The convalescent patients' positive SARS-CoV-2 PCR tests were from March to December 2020, which was before the Alpha, Beta and Delta variants emerged in the United States. Each well held about 1.8 million PBMCs cultured with 10 ug/ml peptide pools in IMDM containing roughly 5% human AB serum and roughly 9 IU/ml IL-2. On days 3 and 7, half of the culture medium was replaced with fresh IL-2-containing medium. After more than 8 days of culture, CD4+ T cells were isolated by negative selection using the EasySep CD4+ T cell isolation kit. Ficoll-Paque Plus gradient centrifugation was used to isolate PBMCs from whole blood, and the isolated PBMCs were then either used fresh or cryopreserved at -140C. In general, triplicate wells were set up for every culture condition.

The sample consisted of CD4+ T cells from blood, cultured in vitro, taken about 7 months after SARS-CoV-2 vaccination. The chain links TRBV5-4 with TRBJ1-1, and the D gene may be TRBD1, 6 bases matching. This TCR derives from a human donor who had recovered from COVID-19. The CDR3: CASSPRRGRGEGTEAFF. The DNA is as follows: TGTGCCAGCAGCCCCCGAAGGGGGAGAGGGGAGGGCACTGAAGCTTTCTTT.